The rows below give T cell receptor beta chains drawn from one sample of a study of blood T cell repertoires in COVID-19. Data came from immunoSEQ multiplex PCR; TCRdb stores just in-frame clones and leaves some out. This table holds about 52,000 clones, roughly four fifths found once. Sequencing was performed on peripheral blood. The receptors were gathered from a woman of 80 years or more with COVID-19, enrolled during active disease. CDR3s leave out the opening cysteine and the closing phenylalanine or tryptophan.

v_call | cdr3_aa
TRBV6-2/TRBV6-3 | ASSYPLLGRAEKLF
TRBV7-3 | ASSLLRTSGNGELF
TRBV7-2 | ASSLRELYFYNEQF
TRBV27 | ASSSGNSNQPQH
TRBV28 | ASSWLRGAREGSEAF
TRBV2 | ASSGWARDQPQH
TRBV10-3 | AISDRAGVVSDTQY
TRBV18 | ASSPRDRASDYGYT
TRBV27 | ASSFQPTSGRFPYEQY
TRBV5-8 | ASRPRENEQF
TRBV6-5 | ASSPRENEQF
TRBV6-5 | ASSPGVEQY
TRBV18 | ASSPRQGAGELF
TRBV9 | ASSVDEGAFQPQH
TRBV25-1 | ASSEFPGITEAF
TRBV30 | AWLAGVGFTDTQY
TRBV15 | ATSRERGTVPNYGYT
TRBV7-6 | ASSLEVNRGRGYEQY
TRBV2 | ASSEQGALRSSYNEQF
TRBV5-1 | ASSPRDRSQETQY
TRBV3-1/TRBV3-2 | ASSPGTSGNLAKNIQY
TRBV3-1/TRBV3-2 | ASSPWTSYNSPLH
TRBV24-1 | ATSDGLAGGNEQF
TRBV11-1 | ASSLAPGNTEAF
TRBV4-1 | ASSQAWGVSYEQY
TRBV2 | ASKVREASYEQF
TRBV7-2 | ASSLVGTGGTDTQY
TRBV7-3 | ASSLAGLTDTQY
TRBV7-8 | ASSLFPSGRFDNEQF
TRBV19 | ASSNWVAGKGDEQF
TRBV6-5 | ASSWTGTKANEQF
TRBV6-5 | ASSPPGGRWGELF
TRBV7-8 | ASSQAISLTQEQF
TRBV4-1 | ASSPPDRELAGVHNEQF
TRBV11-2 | ASSLGSGRSGNEQF
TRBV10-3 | AISRDNNYEQY
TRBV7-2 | ASRKTGADTQY
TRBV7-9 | ASSYRSDGYGYT
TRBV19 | ASSKGLAGGRNEQF
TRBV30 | AWSVSGRSYEQY
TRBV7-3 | ASSFNRGTQETQY
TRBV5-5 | ASSPDRDYGYT
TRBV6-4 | ASSSGLADYNEQF